This paragraph reports one T cell receptor beta chain. Per the germline V gene, CDR1 is LGHNT and CDR2 is FRNRAP. The CDR3 length is 13 residues. The V end lost 2 bases, the J end lost 2 bases, and 4 bases lay between the germline ends. This sample was taken from a study of blood T cell repertoires in COVID-19. Study at large: PBMCs, B-cell-depleted T cells, or T cells provided the cDNA or gDNA that made up the material.

Recovered status in Cohort 3 required two negative PCRs, clearance, or symptom resolution. Only in-frame clones appear in the TCRdb table, and some are missing; sequencing was by immunoSEQ multiplex PCR. The profile shows more than 450,000 clones, approximately 90% of them singletons. Input material: PBMCs or T cells enriched from blood (not recorded which). This sequence originates from a woman between 18 and 30 years old who had recovered from COVID-19. The chain uses TRBV12-5 and TRBJ1-5; D ambiguous. In DNA form, the CDR3 reads TGTGCTAGTGGTTTGCGTGGCAATCAGCCCCAGCATTTT. Its protein is CASGLRGNQPQHF.